This T cell receptor beta chain originates from a study of T-cell memory formation after mild COVID-19. From the 5' RACE reads, TCRdb called clonotypes with MiXCR, one entry per CDR3 protein. The data show some 200,000 distinct CDR3 sequences, 7.5% to 10% seen once. This clonotype showed up many times. Trimming removed 6 bases from V and 5 bases from J; junction bases left unmatched: 6. The CDR3 consists of 14 residues. Sequencing was performed on PBMCs or a T cell subset sorted from them (not recorded which). The rearrangement links TRBV12-3 or TRBV12-4 to TRBJ2-1, with 8 bases identical to TRBD1. This TCR was sampled from a man between 18 and 29 years old who had mild COVID-19 (a few samples of this study predate the infection). Cell type and time point are not known. The CDR3 nucleotides read TGTGCCAGCAGCCGACCGACAGGGGACAATGAGCAGTTCTTC. Protein: CASSRPTGDNEQFF.